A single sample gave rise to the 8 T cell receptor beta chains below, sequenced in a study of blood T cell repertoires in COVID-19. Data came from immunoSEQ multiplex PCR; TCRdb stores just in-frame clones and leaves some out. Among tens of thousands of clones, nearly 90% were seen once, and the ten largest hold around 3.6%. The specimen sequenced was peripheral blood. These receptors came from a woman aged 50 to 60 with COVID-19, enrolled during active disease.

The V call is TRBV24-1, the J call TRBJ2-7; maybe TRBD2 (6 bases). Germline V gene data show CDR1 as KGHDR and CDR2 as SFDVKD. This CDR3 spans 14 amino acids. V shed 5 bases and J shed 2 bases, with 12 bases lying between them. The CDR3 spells CATSAAGFTYEQYF. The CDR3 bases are TGTGCCACCAGTGCGGCGGGGTTTACCTACGAGCAGTACTTC.

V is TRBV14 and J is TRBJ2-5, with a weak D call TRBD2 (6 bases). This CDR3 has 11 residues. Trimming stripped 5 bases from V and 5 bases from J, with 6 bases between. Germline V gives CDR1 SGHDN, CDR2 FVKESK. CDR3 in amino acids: CASSAGETQYF. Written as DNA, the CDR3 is TGTGCCAGCAGCGCGGGGGAGACCCAGTACTTC.

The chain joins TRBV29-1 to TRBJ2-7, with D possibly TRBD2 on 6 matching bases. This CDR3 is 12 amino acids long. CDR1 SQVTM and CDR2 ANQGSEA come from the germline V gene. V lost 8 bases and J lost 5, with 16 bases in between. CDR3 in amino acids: CSTRDHVNEQYF. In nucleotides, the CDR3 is TGCAGCACGCGGGACCACGTTAACGAGCAGTACTTC.

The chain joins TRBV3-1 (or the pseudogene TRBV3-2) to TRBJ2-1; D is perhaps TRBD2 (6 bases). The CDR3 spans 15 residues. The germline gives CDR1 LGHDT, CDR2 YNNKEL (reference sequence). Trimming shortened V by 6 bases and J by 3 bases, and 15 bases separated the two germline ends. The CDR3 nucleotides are TGTGCCAGCAGTATGACGGGGCGGGACTACAATGAGCAGTTCTTC. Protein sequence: CASSMTGRDYNEQFF.

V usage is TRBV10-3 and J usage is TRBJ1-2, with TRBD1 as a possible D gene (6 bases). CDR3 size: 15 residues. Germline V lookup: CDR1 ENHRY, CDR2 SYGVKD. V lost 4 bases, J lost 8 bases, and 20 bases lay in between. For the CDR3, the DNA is TGTGCCATCAGTGGAACAGGGTCACCCGCTGGGGGCTACACCTTC. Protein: CAISGTGSPAGGYTF.

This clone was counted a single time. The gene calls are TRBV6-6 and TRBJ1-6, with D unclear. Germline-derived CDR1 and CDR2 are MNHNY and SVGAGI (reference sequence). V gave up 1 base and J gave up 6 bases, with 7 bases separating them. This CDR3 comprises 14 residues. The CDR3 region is CASSYFSSNSPLHF. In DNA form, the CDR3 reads TGTGCCAGCAGTTACTTCTCTTCTAATTCACCCCTCCACTTT.

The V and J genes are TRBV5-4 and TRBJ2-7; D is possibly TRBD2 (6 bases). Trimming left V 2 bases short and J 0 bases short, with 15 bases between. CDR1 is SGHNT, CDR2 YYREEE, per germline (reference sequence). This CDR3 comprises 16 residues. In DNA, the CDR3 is TGTGCCAGCAGCTTCGGGGGACGGCTGGGCTCCTACGAGCAGTACTTC. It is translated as CASSFGGRLGSYEQYF.

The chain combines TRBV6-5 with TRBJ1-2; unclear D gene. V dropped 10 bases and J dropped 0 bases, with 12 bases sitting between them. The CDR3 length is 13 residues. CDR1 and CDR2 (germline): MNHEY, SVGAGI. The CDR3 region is CANSRQANYGYTF. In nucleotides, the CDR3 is TGTGCCAACTCAAGACAAGCTAACTATGGCTACACCTTC.